This TCR beta chain was sequenced during a study of sequential checkpoint blockade in melanoma. Whole-study findings and limits: Clinical benefit was about 30 times likelier when tumor T-cell fraction and clonality increased. Tumor T-cell fraction and clonality correlated with PD-L1 and CD8+ counts.

About this clone: Its antigen is currently unknown.

This CDR3 is built from 14 residues. CDR1 and CDR2 from the germline V gene are SGDLS and YYNGEE. The V end was cut by 5 bases, the J end by 1 base, with 11 bases between. TCRdb's table, derived via immunoSEQ multiplex PCR, lists solely in-frame clones and lacks some. The table records roughly 18,000 clones, around 24% of them present only once. The treatment is: randomized to nivolumab then ipilimumab (arm A) or the reverse (arm B). The clonotype originates from a human donor with melanoma. The sample was tumor tissue (inferred from file names), taken from a patient given nivolumab and ipilimumab in sequence. The chain is built from TRBV9 and TRBJ2-3; D might be TRBD1 (5 bases). CDR3 sequence: CASRGQSGTDTQYF. The DNA for the CDR3 is TGTGCCAGCAGGGGGCAAAGCGGCACAGATACGCAGTATTTT.